The 30 T cell receptor beta chains below were found in one sample sequenced in a study. TCRdb fed the 5' RACE reads into MiXCR, producing one record per CDR3 protein. The table records 50,000 to 65,000 distinct CDR3 sequences, around a quarter of them present only once. Sequenced sample: tumor-infiltrating memory CD4+ T cells sorted from the breast tumor. Indicated subset: memory CD4+ T cells, CD4+CD45RO+CD25-. These receptors were collected from a female donor with breast cancer.

This clonotype was detected a few times. V usage is TRBV7-2 and J usage is TRBJ2-5; D gene unclear. The CDR3 covers 13 residues. Per the germline V gene, CDR1 is SGHTA and CDR2 is FQGNSA. Trimming pared 2 bases from V and 5 bases from J, leaving 9 bases between. The CDR3 here is CASSLSQAETQYF. In DNA, the CDR3 is TGTGCCAGCAGCTTAAGCCAGGCGGAGACCCAGTACTTC.

The chain couples TRBV28 to TRBJ1-5; D unclear. The CDR3 loop spans 14 amino acids. Germline V gene data show CDR1 as MDHEN and CDR2 as SYDVKM. V lost 6 bases, J lost 2 bases, and 11 bases lay in between. This CDR3 is CASRPGSGNQPQHF. The CDR3 bases are TGTGCCAGCAGACCCGGGTCAGGCAATCAGCCCCAGCATTTT.

This clonotype was counted only a few times. The V call is TRBV15, the J call TRBJ1-2, with D perhaps TRBD1 (6 bases). Germline CDR1 reads LNHNV; CDR2 reads YYDKDF (reference sequence). Trimming took off 1 base at V and 7 bases at J, with 13 bases between the two ends. The CDR3 is 14 residues long. The CDR3 sequence is CATSRGGALGGYTF. DNA of the CDR3: TGTGCCACCAGCAGAGGGGGGGCGCTTGGTGGCTACACCTTC.

This clonotype came up a few times. The V gene is TRBV20-1, the J gene TRBJ2-3; perhaps TRBD2 as D (6 bases). Germline V gives CDR1 DFQATT, CDR2 SNEGSKA (reference sequence). Trimming took off 6 bases at V and 4 bases at J, with 20 bases between the two ends. CDR3 length equals 15 residues. The CDR3 DNA follows: TGCAGTGCACACGTCGATACTAGCAAGTCAGATACGCAGTATTTT. Protein product: CSAHVDTSKSDTQYF.

The rearrangement joins TRBV28 to TRBJ1-2, with D possibly TRBD1 on 6 matching bases. There are 15 residues in the CDR3. CDR1 and CDR2 (germline): MDHEN, SYDVKM. V was shortened by 2 bases and J by 4 bases, with 14 bases between the two germline ends. The CDR3 region is CASSLNGQGLYGYTF. The CDR3 region has the DNA TGTGCCAGCAGTTTAAATGGCCAGGGGCTCTATGGCTACACCTTC.

The rearrangement joins TRBV7-6 to TRBJ2-1, with TRBD2 matching 8 bases. This CDR3 comprises 14 residues. The V segment lost 2 bases and the J segment 8 bases; nucleotides outside the gene matches: 5. Germline assignment: CDR1 SGHVS and CDR2 FNYEAQ. This CDR3 reads CASSLPGLVDEQFF. The DNA for the CDR3 is TGTGCCAGCAGCTTACCGGGACTAGTAGATGAGCAGTTCTTC. Using reference TRBV7-6 and TRBJ2-1 for the parts outside the CDR3, the full variable domain is GAGVSQSPRYKVTKRGQDVALRCDPISGHVSLYWYRQALGQGPEFLTYFNYEAQQDKSGLPNDRFSAERPEGSISTLTIQRTEQRDSAMYRCASSLPGLVDEQFFGPGTRLTVL.

There are a few counts of this clonotype. The chain couples TRBV4-3 to TRBJ2-5; D not resolved. Trimming removed 0 bases at V and 4 bases at J, with 9 bases between. CDR3 length equals 14 residues. The germline CDR1 and CDR2 sequences are LGHNA and YSLEER. In DNA form, the CDR3 reads TGCGCCAGCAGCCAAGATTGGCAGATAGAGACCCAGTACTTC. This translates into CASSQDWQIETQYF.

This clonotype was recorded at least ten times. This rearrangement joins TRBV7-9 to TRBJ1-2; no clear D gene. V was trimmed by 6 bases and J by 2 bases, leaving 16 bases between them. Per germline, CDR1 SEHNR and CDR2 FQNEAQ (reference sequence). This CDR3 comprises 15 residues. CDR3 coding DNA: TGTGCCAGCAGGGCGCAGCGCAACAAAAACTATGGCTACACCTTC. Protein sequence: CASRAQRNKNYGYTF. The complete variable domain, with remaining parts taken from reference TRBV7-9 and TRBJ1-2, reads DTGVSQNPRHKITKRGQNVTFRCDPISEHNRLYWYRQTLGQGPEFLTYFQNEAQLEKSRLLSDRFSAERPKGSFSTLEIQRTEQGDSAMYLCASRAQRNKNYGYTFGSGTRLTVV.

This clonotype was detected ten times or more. Mismatch with germline at one junction end may stem from a read error. The chain employs TRBV6-2 or TRBV6-3 and TRBJ1-6; D gene ambiguous. This CDR3 is built from 13 residues. Per germline, CDR1 MNHEY and CDR2 SVGEGT. CDR3 sequence reads: CASSYSDGRISDF. The CDR3 nucleotides read TGTGCCAGCAGTTACTCGGACGGACGGATCAGCGACTTT.

In this sample, this clonotype turned up a few times. The V call is TRBV6-5, the J call TRBJ1-5; D may be TRBD1 (5 bases). Trimming took off 8 bases at V and 6 bases at J, with 17 bases between the two ends. The CDR3 runs 14 residues. Looked up from germline, CDR1 is MNHEY and CDR2 is SVGAGI. The CDR3 DNA follows: TGTGCCAGCGGTCTTCCAGGGTTTGGTCAGCCCCAGCATTTT. It yields the protein CASGLPGFGQPQHF.

The chain employs TRBV28 and TRBJ1-6; D gene ambiguous. Germline CDR1 reads MDHEN; CDR2 reads SYDVKM. Trimming cost V 6 bases and J 8 bases, with 8 bases left between them. This CDR3 contains 12 residues. The CDR3 DNA reads as TGTGCCAGCAGCGCACTGGATTCACCCCTCCACTTT. It specifies CASSALDSPLHF.

As to this clonotype: The junction does not match germline at one end; this may be a read error. The chain is built from TRBV20-1 and TRBJ1-5; D remains ambiguous. Per the germline V gene, CDR1 is DFQATT and CDR2 is SNEGSKA (reference sequence). The CDR3 is 13 amino acids. The CDR3 loop is CSARGTLGQPQHF. CDR3 nucleotides: TGCAGTGCCAGAGGTACCCTGGGGCAGCCCCAGCATTTT.

Of note for this clonotype: Its ends do not fully match the called genes, so a read error is possible. The chain combines TRBV4-3 with TRBJ1-1; unclear D gene. CDR3 length: 13 amino acids. Germline CDR1 LGHNA, CDR2 YSLEER. The CDR3 sequence is CASSQDRNTEAIF. In DNA form, the CDR3 reads TGCGCCAGCAGCCAAGACAGGAACACTGAAGCTATCTTT.

Worth noting for this clonotype: One end of the junction does not line up with germline, which may come from a read error. This chain joins TRBV7-7 and TRBJ2-3; D gene ambiguous. The CDR3 totals 13 residues. Germline loops: CDR1 SSHAT, CDR2 FNYEAQ (reference sequence). This CDR3 is CASSSRITDTQYF. The CDR3 coding sequence is TGTGCTAGCAGCTCGCGCATAACAGATACGCAGTATTTT.

This chain connects TRBV5-5 to TRBJ2-3; D is ambiguous. V lost 4 bases and J lost 5, with 20 bases in between. CDR3 length equals 16 residues. From germline, CDR1 is SGHKS and CDR2 YYEKEE (reference sequence). The CDR3 coding sequence is TGTGCCAGCAGCCCACGAGGAAGTGGTACGGAAGATACGCAGTATTTT. Its protein is CASSPRGSGTEDTQYF.

The rearrangement uses TRBV6-2 or TRBV6-3 and TRBJ2-1; D gene ambiguous. The germline CDR1 and CDR2 sequences are MNHEY and SVGEGT. The CDR3 has 15 residues. Trimming stripped 5 bases from V and 7 bases from J, with 18 bases between. The CDR3 nucleotides are TGTGCCAGCAGTCCGACCTACCGGGCAGAGAATGAGCAGTTCTTC. It is translated as CASSPTYRAENEQFF.

This clonotype was seen only a few times. V is TRBV7-9 and J is TRBJ2-2, with 9 bases matching TRBD1. V trimming: 0 bases; J trimming: 6 bases; junction bases outside the gene matches: 5. The CDR3 has 16 amino acids. The germline CDR1 and CDR2 sequences are SEHNR and FQNEAQ (reference sequence). In nucleotides, the CDR3 is TGTGCCAGCAGCTTAGCGTCCGGGACAGGGTCCGGGGAGCTGTTTTTT. Amino acids: CASSLASGTGSGELFF.

This clonotype was picked up a small number of times. The V and J genes are TRBV24-1 and TRBJ2-1; possibly TRBD2 for D (5 bases). V lost 6 bases to trimming and J lost 7 bases, with 6 bases between them. This CDR3 spans 11 amino acids. Germline CDR1 reads KGHDR; CDR2 reads SFDVKD. CDR3 DNA sequence: TGTGCCACCAGTAGGGAGAATGAGCAGTTCTTC. Protein sequence: CATSRENEQFF.

This clonotype was picked up a small number of times. The gene calls are TRBV24-1 and TRBJ1-2, with D tentatively TRBD1 (6 bases). CDR1 KGHDR and CDR2 SFDVKD come from the germline V gene. V was cut by 4 bases and J by 8 bases, with 13 bases left in between. The CDR3 extends over 13 amino acids. The CDR3 DNA reads as TGTGCCACCAGTGACCGGACAGTTGGAGGCTACACCTTC. It specifies CATSDRTVGGYTF.

V usage is TRBV7-2 and J usage is TRBJ2-1; 7 nucleotides line up with TRBD1. The germline V gene encodes CDR1 SGHTA and CDR2 FQGNSA. V lost 3 bases, J lost 13 bases, and 15 bases stayed unmatched. This CDR3 is built from 15 residues. Here the CDR3 DNA reads TGTGCCAGCAGCTTCACCCCTCGGGACAGTTCGGCCCAGTTCTTC. Amino acids: CASSFTPRDSSAQFF.

This clonotype appeared many times. The rearrangement uses TRBV6-5 and TRBJ1-2; TRBD1 agrees at 12 bases. Germline V CDR1 and CDR2: MNHEY, SVGAGI. J gave up 8 bases and V 5 bases, and 12 bases lay outside the gene matches. CDR3 length: 16 residues. DNA for the CDR3: TGTGCCAGCAGTGTAGACGGGACAGGGGGCGCGGTGGGCTACACCTTC. This translates into CASSVDGTGGAVGYTF.

The chain couples TRBV7-2 to TRBJ2-3; TRBD1 is a possible D gene (5 bases). Deletions cut 5 bases from V and 0 bases from J, with 9 bases between. Germline V gives CDR1 SGHTA, CDR2 FQGNSA. The CDR3 is 14 amino acids. The CDR3 loop is CASSPGPSTDTQYF. The CDR3 DNA reads as TGTGCCAGCAGCCCAGGGCCCAGCACAGATACGCAGTATTTT.

The chain couples TRBV12-3 or TRBV12-4 to TRBJ1-2; a weak D match, TRBD1 (5 bases). V was shortened by 0 bases and J by 7 bases, with 9 bases between the two germline ends. This CDR3 has 13 amino acids. The DNA of the CDR3 is TGTGCCAGCAGTTTAGCGGGGGACTCTGGCTACACCTTC. Translated, it gives CASSLAGDSGYTF.

In this sample, this clonotype turned up a few times. CDR3 bases: TGTGCCAGCAGCCGGCCGGCGCGGGGGATGAGCAATCAGCCCCAGCATTTT. It translates to CASSRPARGMSNQPQHF. This rearrangement joins TRBV11-2 to TRBJ1-5, with D tentatively TRBD1 (5 bases). Trimming took off 5 bases at V and 1 base at J, with 18 bases between the two ends. The germline V gene has CDR1 SGHAT and CDR2 FQNNGV. The CDR3 spans 17 residues.

The rearrangement joins TRBV19 to TRBJ2-3, with no clear D. Trimming pared 5 bases from V and 6 bases from J, leaving 9 bases between. Germline V gene data show CDR1 as LNHDA and CDR2 as SQIVND (reference sequence). This CDR3 is built from 12 residues. CDR3 residues: CASSPNSDTQYF. The CDR3 DNA reads TGTGCCAGTAGTCCCAACTCGGATACGCAGTATTTT. The whole variable domain, filled in from reference TRBV19 and TRBJ2-3, reads DGGITQSPKYLFRKEGQNVTLSCEQNLNHDAMYWYRQDPGQGLRLIYYSQIVNDFQKGDIAEGYSVSREKKESFPLTVTSAQKNPTAFYLCASSPNSDTQYFGPGTRLTVL.

The chain combines TRBV10-3 with TRBJ1-1, with TRBD1 identical over 10 bases. Germline assignment: CDR1 ENHRY and CDR2 SYGVKD. The V gene end was trimmed by 0 bases and the J gene end by 1 base; junction bases not matched to a gene: 8. The CDR3 has 18 amino acids. The CDR3 DNA follows: TGTGCCATCAGTGAGTCTTTAGGGACAGGGGTGAGGAACACTGAAGCTTTCTTT. This translates into CAISESLGTGVRNTEAFF.

A few counts support this clonotype. The chain recombines TRBV14 with TRBJ1-1; D call uncertain. V lost 5 bases to trimming and J lost 1 base, with 8 bases between them. From germline, CDR1 is SGHDN and CDR2 FVKESK. The CDR3 contains 13 residues. As DNA, the CDR3 is TGTGCCAGCAGCACTTTGAGGAACACTGAAGCTTTCTTT. This encodes CASSTLRNTEAFF.

This chain links TRBV7-6 with TRBJ1-2; possibly TRBD1 for D (5 bases). CDR3 length: 18 residues. Germline-derived CDR1 and CDR2 are SGHVS and FNYEAQ. Trimming cost V 3 bases and J 3 bases, with 23 bases left between them. CDR3 protein: CASSFQTADYNGDYGYTF. CDR3 in DNA: TGTGCCAGCAGCTTCCAGACAGCGGACTATAATGGGGACTATGGCTACACCTTC.

This clonotype turned up a few times. DNA of the CDR3: TGCAGCGTCTACGACAGTGAAGCTTTCTTT. Its translation: CSVYDSEAFF. The V call is TRBV29-1, the J call TRBJ1-1; D might be TRBD1 (5 bases). The CDR3 consists of 10 residues. Germline V CDR1 and CDR2: SQVTM, ANQGSEA. V gave up 6 bases and J gave up 7 bases, with 9 bases separating them.

V is TRBV10-2 and J is TRBJ1-5; D is perhaps TRBD1 (5 bases). V gave up 3 bases and J gave up 5 bases, with 17 bases separating them. This CDR3 region has 16 residues. The germline CDR1 and CDR2 sequences are WSHSY and SAAADI. The CDR3 sequence: CASSDFGTDSYQPQHF. DNA for the CDR3: TGCGCCAGCAGTGATTTCGGGACGGACTCTTATCAGCCCCAGCATTTT.